Reported below is one TCR beta chain. Germline values: CDR1 SEHNR, CDR2 FQNEAQ (reference sequence). The ends lost 1 base at V and 6 bases at J; junction bases unmatched: 9. This CDR3 is built from 17 residues. The record originates from a study of blood T cell repertoires in COVID-19. Turning to the study itself: Sources were T cells, B-cell-depleted T cells, or PBMCs; the material itself was cDNA or gDNA.

Per the original methods: Scientists estimated how many nucleated cells there were by amplifying reference gene primers. Profiling relied on immunoSEQ multiplex PCR, and the TCRdb table lists in-frame clones only, not all of them. V and J calls and clone size are given by that table; D and trimming were obtained from the DNA. This repertoire shows roughly 200,000 clones, roughly 91% found once; its top ten account for approximately 4.3%. The sequence was collected from a woman aged 30 to 39 with acute COVID-19. J is TRBJ1-4 and V is TRBV7-9; 9 positions agree with TRBD1. The sequencing sample was made of PBMCs or T cells enriched from blood (not recorded which). Written as DNA, the CDR3 is TGTGCCAGCAGCTTAGGGGCAACAGGGGGCCGAGATGAAAAACTGTTTTTT. The encoded protein is CASSLGATGGRDEKLFF.